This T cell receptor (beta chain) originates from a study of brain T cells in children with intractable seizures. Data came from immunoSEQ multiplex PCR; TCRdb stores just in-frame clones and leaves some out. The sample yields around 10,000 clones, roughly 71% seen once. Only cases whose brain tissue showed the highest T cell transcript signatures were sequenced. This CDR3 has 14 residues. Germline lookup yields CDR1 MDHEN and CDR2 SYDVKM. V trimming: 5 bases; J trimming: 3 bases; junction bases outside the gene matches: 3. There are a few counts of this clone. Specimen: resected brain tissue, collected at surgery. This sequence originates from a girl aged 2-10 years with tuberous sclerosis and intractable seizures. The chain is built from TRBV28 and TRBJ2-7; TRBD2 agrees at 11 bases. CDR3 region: CASSPGTSGYEQYF. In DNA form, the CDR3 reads TGTGCCAGCAGTCCCGGGACTAGCGGCTACGAGCAGTACTTC.